This entry lists 4 T cell receptor beta chains sequenced from one sample in a study of blood T cell repertoires in COVID-19. Measured with immunoSEQ multiplex PCR; TCRdb has only the in-frame clones, and not every one. The sample has about 160,000 clones; about 85% are singletons. The sequencing sample was made of peripheral blood. These receptors came from a man older than 75 with COVID-19, enrolled during active disease.

On this clone: A read error may account for a junction end that differs from germline. V usage is TRBV5-5 and J usage is TRBJ2-7; TRBD1 agrees at 8 bases. This CDR3 has 14 residues. Germline loops: CDR1 SGHKS, CDR2 YYEKEE (reference sequence). The CDR3 coding sequence is TGTGCCAGCAGTTTGGGACAGGCTCTATACGAGCAGTACTTC. It encodes CASSLGQALYEQYF.

This clone was observed once. The chain links TRBV2 to TRBJ1-2; D possibly corresponds to TRBD1 (5 bases). The V end lost 8 bases, the J end lost 2 bases, and 9 bases lay between the germline ends. From germline, CDR1 is SNHLY and CDR2 FYNNEI. The CDR3 contains 12 residues. DNA of the CDR3: TGTGCCAGCCTACGGGGGAACTATGGCTACACCTTC. Its translation is CASLRGNYGYTF. Based on the CDR3 plus reference TRBV2 and TRBJ1-2, the full variable domain is EPEVTQTPSHQVTQMGQEVILRCVPISNHLYFYWYRQILGQKVEFLVSFYNNEISEKSEIFDDQFSVERPDGSNFTLKIRSTKLEDSAMYFCASLRGNYGYTFGSGTRLTVV.

This sequence joins TRBV6-5 and TRBJ2-1; tentative D call: TRBD2 (7 bases). The CDR3 covers 15 residues. CDR1 is MNHEY and CDR2 is SVGAGI in the germline V gene. Trimming removed 5 bases at V and 1 base at J, with 12 bases between. CDR3 sequence reads: CASSPRGASYNEQFF. DNA for the CDR3: TGTGCCAGCAGTCCTCGGGGGGCTTCCTACAATGAGCAGTTCTTC.

J is TRBJ1-2 and V is TRBV19, with a tentative D call TRBD1 (6 bases). This CDR3 has 15 residues. Germline V gene data show CDR1 as LNHDA and CDR2 as SQIVND (reference sequence). V was shortened by 5 bases and J by 4 bases, with 17 bases between the two germline ends. For the CDR3, the DNA is TGTGCCAGTAGTGCACAGGGATCAATTCGCTATGGCTACACCTTC. Translated, it gives CASSAQGSIRYGYTF.